The 31 T cell receptor beta chains reported below all come from one sample, sequenced in a study of cytomegalovirus exposure and HLA in healthy donors. A multiplex PCR was run with 60 Vbeta primers and 13 Jbeta primers. Assay: immunoSEQ multiplex PCR; the TCRdb copy retains only in-frame clones and omits some. The data contain approximately 130,000 clones, almost 85% of them singletons. Sequences were obtained from PBMCs. These TCRs come from a boy under 10 years old in good health and CMV-seronegative.

This clone was seen a few times. Other DNA sequences in the same sample also yield this CDR3. V is TRBV6-5 and J is TRBJ1-1, with a tentative D call TRBD1 (5 bases). Trimming removed 5 bases from V and 2 bases from J, with 9 bases in between. Germline V gene sequence: CDR1 MNHEY, CDR2 SVGAGI. This CDR3 region has 13 residues. The CDR3 bases are TGTGCCAGCAGTGAGACAGTTAACACTGAAGCTTTCTTT. Amino acid sequence: CASSETVNTEAFF.

The CDR3 loop is CASKGGQGANGYTF. The CDR3 DNA is TGTGCCAGCAAAGGGGGACAGGGGGCAAATGGCTACACCTTC. The V and J genes are TRBV9 and TRBJ1-2, with 12 bases matching TRBD1. CDR1 is SGDLS, CDR2 YYNGEE, per germline. This CDR3 has 14 amino acids. With 6 bases clipped from V and 6 bases from J, the junction kept 6 bases outside the gene matches.

The gene calls are TRBV5-6 and TRBJ1-4, with a weak D call TRBD1 (6 bases). V was shortened by 4 bases and J by 0 bases, with 13 bases between the two germline ends. Germline values: CDR1 SGHDT, CDR2 YYEEEE. This CDR3 has 16 amino acids. In DNA form, the CDR3 reads TGTGCCAGCAGCATATACAGGGATGCAACTAATGAAAAACTGTTTTTT. The encoded protein is CASSIYRDATNEKLFF.

This chain uses TRBV27 with TRBJ1-2; D gene unclear. The germline V gene has CDR1 MNHEY and CDR2 SMNVEV (reference sequence). V was cut by 2 bases and J by 6 bases, with 16 bases left in between. This CDR3 is 15 amino acids long. The CDR3 region has the DNA TGTGCCAGCAGTTTAACCCCGAGCTCAAACCATGGCTACACCTTC. This sequence encodes CASSLTPSSNHGYTF.

The V call is TRBV4-3, the J call TRBJ1-6; TRBD1 matches 9 bases. Trimming at V came to 0 bases and at J to 6 bases, leaving 6 bases not matched to a gene. The CDR3 sequence is 17 residues long. Germline V CDR1 and CDR2: LGHNA, YSLEER. CDR3 amino acids: CASSQEGDRGFNSPLHF. CDR3 nucleotides: TGCGCCAGCAGCCAAGAAGGCGACAGGGGGTTTAATTCACCCCTCCACTTT.

The chain links TRBV5-8 to TRBJ2-4; 9 positions match TRBD1. The CDR3 loop spans 13 amino acids. The V gene end was trimmed by 4 bases and the J gene end by 6 bases; junction bases not matched to a gene: 2. Germline loops: CDR1 SGHTS, CDR2 YDEGEE. The CDR3 DNA is TGTGCCAGCAGCCGACAGGGGGGAAACATTCAGTACTTC. Protein sequence: CASSRQGGNIQYF. The full variable domain, its missing parts supplied by reference TRBV5-8 and TRBJ2-4, is EAGVTQSPTHLIKTRGQQATLRCSPISGHTSVYWYQQALGLGLQFLLWYDEGEERNRGNFPPRFSGRQFPNYSSELNVNALELEDSALYLCASSRQGGNIQYFGAGTRLSVL.

This clone was seen a handful of times. Other DNA sequences in the sample encode the same CDR3. This chain's CDR3 is CASSDSGQGADTQYF. The CDR3 region has the DNA TGTGCCAGCAGTGACTCGGGACAGGGGGCCGATACGCAGTATTTT. This sequence joins TRBV6-4 and TRBJ2-3; 12 nucleotides match TRBD1. There are 15 residues in the CDR3. The germline gives CDR1 MRHNA, CDR2 SNTAGT. The ends lost 0 bases at V and 6 bases at J; junction bases unmatched: 1.

This rearrangement joins TRBV7-9 to TRBJ2-1; perhaps TRBD2 as D (6 bases). Germline CDR1 is SEHNR and CDR2 is FQNEAQ (reference sequence). Trimming removed 5 bases at V and 6 bases at J, with 11 bases between. CDR3 length equals 13 residues. Here the CDR3 reads CASSVLGGNEQFF. The CDR3, as DNA: TGTGCCAGCAGCGTCCTGGGGGGCAATGAGCAGTTCTTC.

In this sample, this clone turned up once. This rearrangement joins TRBV6-5 to TRBJ2-2, with a possible D match to TRBD1 (6 bases). This CDR3 region has 15 residues. Germline lookup yields CDR1 MNHEY and CDR2 SVGAGI. V shed 2 bases and J shed 4 bases, with 11 bases lying between them. Here the CDR3 reads CASSYLQGGTGELFF. Here the CDR3 DNA reads TGTGCCAGCAGTTACCTACAGGGTGGCACCGGGGAGCTGTTTTTT.

The count of this clone is one. The V call is TRBV5-4, the J call TRBJ1-4; 11 nucleotides match TRBD1. There are 17 residues in the CDR3. V dropped 3 bases and J dropped 7; count of bases not matched to a gene: 11. The germline V gene encodes CDR1 SGHNT and CDR2 YYREEE (reference sequence). The CDR3 DNA sequence: TGTGCCAGCAGCTCGCCCCCCTCCGGGACAGGGGGTGAAAAACTGTTTTTT. This gives the protein CASSSPPSGTGGEKLFF.

The chain couples TRBV7-2 to TRBJ2-7, with D perhaps TRBD1 (5 bases). The CDR3 is made up of 14 amino acids. CDR1 and CDR2 from the germline V gene are SGHTA and FQGNSA. V lost 0 bases and J lost 3, with 9 bases in between. CDR3 sequence (DNA): TGTGCCAGCAGCTTAGCGCCAGGGTTCTACGAGCAGTACGTC. It codes for CASSLAPGFYEQYV.

A single count supports this clone. The V call is TRBV19, the J call TRBJ1-1; weak D call: TRBD1 (6 bases). The CDR3 is made up of 15 amino acids. V was trimmed by 4 bases and J by 5 bases, leaving 17 bases between them. The germline CDR1 and CDR2 sequences are LNHDA and SQIVND (reference sequence). The CDR3 spells CASSRRSTGTTEAFF. For the CDR3, the DNA is TGTGCCAGTAGTAGGAGATCAACAGGGACAACTGAAGCTTTCTTT.

This clone has a count of ten or more. The CDR3 DNA sequence: TGTGCCAGCAGTCACAGGGGGGAGTCCTACGAGCAGTACTTC. It translates to CASSHRGESYEQYF. The chain is built from TRBV6-1 and TRBJ2-7; 8 nucleotides agree with TRBD1. From germline, CDR1 is MNHNS and CDR2 SASEGT. After removal of 5 bases from V and 1 base from J, the junction contained 4 bases not matched to a gene. CDR3 length: 14 amino acids.

This chain connects TRBV7-6 to TRBJ2-1; D gene ambiguous. The germline V and J ends were trimmed by 6 bases and 3 bases, with 6 bases remaining between them. Germline V lookup: CDR1 SGHVS, CDR2 FNYEAQ. The CDR3 length is 12 residues. CDR3 bases: TGTGCCAGCAGTGGTAGCTACAATGAGCAGTTCTTC. Its protein is CASSGSYNEQFF.

This chain connects TRBV10-3 to TRBJ2-2, with 8 bases fitting TRBD2. The V gene's germline CDR1 is ENHRY and CDR2 SYGVKD. V gave up 7 bases and J gave up 4 bases; unmatched junction bases: 5. This CDR3 is built from 14 residues. DNA for the CDR3: TGTGCCATCACGGGGGGGCGGGGCACCGGGGAGCTGTTTTTT. Amino acids: CAITGGRGTGELFF.

The gene calls are TRBV23-1 and TRBJ1-2, with a weak D call TRBD1 (6 bases). TRBV23-1 qualifies as an ORF whose function is uncertain. The CDR3 sequence is 15 residues long. V was cut by 4 bases and J by 1 base, with 13 bases left in between. CDR3 amino acids: CASSRLRQVNYGYTF. CDR3 nucleotide sequence: TGCGCCAGCAGTCGCCTGCGACAGGTTAACTATGGCTACACCTTC.

The chain couples TRBV4-2 to TRBJ1-1, with a weak D call TRBD1 (6 bases). The germline gives CDR1 LGHNA, CDR2 YNFKEQ. The V end was cut by 0 bases, the J end by 3 bases, with 20 bases between. This CDR3 region has 18 residues. The CDR3 coding sequence is TGTGCCAGCAGCCAAGATGGGGGCAGCTCGCGGGGGGACACTGAAGCTTTCTTT. It codes for CASSQDGGSSRGDTEAFF.

The V and J genes are TRBV6-1 and TRBJ2-3, with TRBD2 matching 16 bases. V lost 6 bases, J lost 4 bases, and 1 base stayed unmatched. Germline loops: CDR1 MNHNS, CDR2 SASEGT. The CDR3 length is 15 residues. CDR3 DNA sequence: TGTGCCAGCAGGGGACTAGCGGGAGGGCCAGATACGCAGTATTTT. This encodes CASRGLAGGPDTQYF.

The gene calls are TRBV19 and TRBJ1-2, with D tentatively TRBD1 (6 bases). V lost 1 base and J lost 8, with 17 bases in between. From germline, CDR1 is LNHDA and CDR2 SQIVND (reference sequence). The CDR3 is made up of 15 amino acids. The chain's CDR3 is CASSIGLQGGDGYTF. The DNA for the CDR3 is TGTGCCAGTAGTATAGGCCTCCAAGGGGGAGACGGCTACACCTTC.

The rearrangement uses TRBV6-1 and TRBJ2-2, with a weak D call TRBD2 (5 bases). There are 15 residues in the CDR3. Trimming removed 6 bases at V and 7 bases at J, with 18 bases between. Germline CDR1 MNHNS, CDR2 SASEGT. The CDR3, as DNA: TGTGCCAGCAGCCCCTTCGACGGAGGCGTCGGGGAGCTGTTTTTT. It encodes CASSPFDGGVGELFF.

V is TRBV10-3 and J is TRBJ1-4; a possible D gene is TRBD1 (6 bases). V shed 10 bases and J shed 0 bases, with 12 bases lying between them. In germline, CDR1 is ENHRY, CDR2 SYGVKD. The CDR3 loop spans 14 amino acids. The CDR3 loop is CATQGSATNEKLFF. The CDR3 DNA reads as TGTGCCACCCAGGGGTCTGCAACTAATGAAAAACTGTTTTTT.

The rearrangement links TRBV11-2 to TRBJ2-2, with 8 bases matching TRBD2. The CDR3 contains 16 residues. CDR1 and CDR2 from the germline V gene are SGHAT and FQNNGV. Trimming took 2 bases from V and 3 from J; bases not matched to a gene: 5. CDR3 in amino acids: CASSLSPGGDTGELFF. CDR3 DNA: TGTGCCAGCAGCTTAAGTCCGGGAGGGGACACCGGGGAGCTGTTTTTT.

V gene TRBV29-1 combines with J gene TRBJ2-5; D unclear. V was trimmed by 6 bases and J by 3 bases, leaving 5 bases between them. Germline assignment: CDR1 SQVTM and CDR2 ANQGSEA. CDR3 length: 10 residues. In DNA form, the CDR3 reads TGCAGCGTGGCTGAAGAGACCCAGTACTTC. It translates to CSVAEETQYF.

This clone was counted a single time. The V call is TRBV28, the J call TRBJ1-1, with D unresolved. The V and J ends lost 2 bases and 5 bases respectively, with 18 bases between them. Germline loops: CDR1 MDHEN, CDR2 SYDVKM. The CDR3 has 16 residues. CDR3 in amino acids: CASSLIQVNLRTEAFF. In DNA form, the CDR3 reads TGTGCCAGCAGTTTAATCCAGGTAAATCTTAGGACTGAAGCTTTCTTT.

This chain connects TRBV7-9 to TRBJ2-7, with D unclear. This CDR3 spans 13 amino acids. The germline V gene encodes CDR1 SEHNR and CDR2 FQNEAQ (reference sequence). CDR3 protein: CSSSLGQAYEQYV. The CDR3 bases are TGTTCCAGCAGCTTAGGGCAGGCCTACGAGCAGTACGTC.

A note on this clone: The junction departs from the called germline gene at one end, perhaps through a read error. The chain has TRBV7-7 and TRBJ2-1; the D gene is possibly TRBD2 (6 bases). Germline values: CDR1 SSHAT, CDR2 FNYEAQ (reference sequence). This CDR3 is built from 15 residues. CDR3 nucleotide sequence: TGTGCTAGCAGCTTAGCAAGCGGGCCATACAATGAGCAGTTCTTC. Amino acid sequence: CASSLASGPYNEQFF.

This chain uses TRBV5-1 with TRBJ2-4; tentative D call: TRBD1 (6 bases). In germline, CDR1 is SGHRS, CDR2 YFSETQ. Trimming stripped 0 bases from V and 16 bases from J, with 26 bases between. CDR3 length: 16 amino acids. In DNA form, the CDR3 reads TGCGCCAGCAGCTTGGGGGTAGCGAGGGACAAAAACATTCCATACTTC. This codes for CASSLGVARDKNIPYF.

CDR3 loop: CASSVEGSGSYEQYF. The CDR3 coding sequence is TGTGCCAGCAGTGTGGAGGGGTCGGGCTCCTACGAGCAGTACTTC. This chain uses TRBV6-1 with TRBJ2-7; D is perhaps TRBD2 (6 bases). Per the germline V gene, CDR1 is MNHNS and CDR2 is SASEGT. The CDR3 is 15 residues long. V lost 4 bases, J lost 0 bases, and 13 bases lay in between.

V gene TRBV5-1 combines with J gene TRBJ1-3, with 8 positions matching TRBD1. Germline V gives CDR1 SGHRS, CDR2 YFSETQ. CDR3 size: 16 residues. J gave up 0 bases and V 4 bases, and 6 bases lay outside the gene matches. The CDR3 DNA reads as TGCGCCAGCAGCCCAACAGGGGGGAACTCTGGAAACACCATATATTTT. The encoded protein is CASSPTGGNSGNTIYF.

This chain joins TRBV6-5 and TRBJ2-7, with a tentative D call TRBD1 (6 bases). CDR3 length: 14 residues. V gave up 6 bases and J gave up 0 bases, with 12 bases separating them. Germline values: CDR1 MNHEY, CDR2 SVGAGI. The CDR3, as DNA: TGTGCCAGCAGGCAACAGGGAAACTCCTACGAGCAGTACTTC. It specifies CASRQQGNSYEQYF.

J is TRBJ1-2 and V is TRBV2, with unresolved D. Between the trimmed V and J ends, which lost 7 bases and 4 bases, there was a span of 16 bases. CDR1 and CDR2 from the germline V gene are SNHLY and FYNNEI. The CDR3 runs to 14 residues. The CDR3 DNA is TGTGCCAGCATGATGCTCGCGCACGTCTATGGCTACACCTTC. Translated: CASMMLAHVYGYTF.